The following is a T cell receptor beta chain sequence with its context. These data are taken from a study of blood T cell repertoires in COVID-19. Study context: Sample material is recorded as cDNA or gDNA derived from T cells, B-cell-depleted T cells, or PBMCs.

Profiling relied on immunoSEQ multiplex PCR, and the TCRdb table lists in-frame clones only, not all of them. The sample includes about 150,000 clones, over 85% of them seen just once. In germline, CDR1 is LNHDA, CDR2 SQIVND (reference sequence). Trimming took off 5 bases at V and 9 bases at J, with 17 bases between the two ends. The CDR3 has 15 residues. The chain couples TRBV19 to TRBJ1-6, with D possibly TRBD1 on 5 matching bases. This TCR derives from a human donor in a cohort sampled during active COVID-19. Sequenced input: peripheral blood. CDR3 in DNA: TGTGCCAGTAGTTTCCAGGCCCGGGGGGTTTCACCCCTCCACTTT. It encodes CASSFQARGVSPLHF.